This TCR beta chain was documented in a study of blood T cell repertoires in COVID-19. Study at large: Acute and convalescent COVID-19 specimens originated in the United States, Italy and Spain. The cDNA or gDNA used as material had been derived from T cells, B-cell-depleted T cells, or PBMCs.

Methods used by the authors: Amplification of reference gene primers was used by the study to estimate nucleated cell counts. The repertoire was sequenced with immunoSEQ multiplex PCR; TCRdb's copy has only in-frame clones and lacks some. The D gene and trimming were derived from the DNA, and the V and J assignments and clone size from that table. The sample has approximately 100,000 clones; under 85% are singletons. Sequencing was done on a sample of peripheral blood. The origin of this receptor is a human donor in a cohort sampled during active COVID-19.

CDR3 region: CSAPDGGRETQYF. CDR3 DNA: TGCAGCGCACCCGACGGAGGGCGGGAGACCCAGTACTTC. The V and J genes are TRBV29-1 and TRBJ2-5, with TRBD2 as a possible D gene (6 bases). V lost 7 bases to trimming and J lost 5 bases, with 17 bases between them. This CDR3 spans 13 amino acids. Germline V lookup: CDR1 SQVTM, CDR2 ANQGSEA.